The T cell receptor (beta chain) under discussion was sequenced for a study of neurological immune-mediated disorders. Germline-derived CDR1 and CDR2 are SGHTA and FQGNSA. This CDR3 has 15 amino acids. Unmatched junction bases numbered 10, after V lost 4 bases and J lost 4 bases. This clonotype was picked up many times. Every sequencing run generated in excess of 160 million TCR-beta sequences. These sequences covered 15-18 subjects. TCRdb ran MiXCR on the 5' RACE reads and lists one entry per CDR3 protein. This sample has more than 100,000 distinct CDR3 sequences, with roughly a tenth found just once. As to time point: longitudinal time-point 3.

Sequencing was done on a sample of PBMCs. J is TRBJ2-7 and V is TRBV7-2; 7 bases are a match to TRBD2. The clonotype originates from a female donor with HTLV-1-associated myelopathy (HAM/TSP). The DNA for the CDR3 is TGTGCCAGCAGCTCCTTTTCGGGGAGGGAGTACGAGCAGTACTTC. Its translation: CASSSFSGREYEQYF.